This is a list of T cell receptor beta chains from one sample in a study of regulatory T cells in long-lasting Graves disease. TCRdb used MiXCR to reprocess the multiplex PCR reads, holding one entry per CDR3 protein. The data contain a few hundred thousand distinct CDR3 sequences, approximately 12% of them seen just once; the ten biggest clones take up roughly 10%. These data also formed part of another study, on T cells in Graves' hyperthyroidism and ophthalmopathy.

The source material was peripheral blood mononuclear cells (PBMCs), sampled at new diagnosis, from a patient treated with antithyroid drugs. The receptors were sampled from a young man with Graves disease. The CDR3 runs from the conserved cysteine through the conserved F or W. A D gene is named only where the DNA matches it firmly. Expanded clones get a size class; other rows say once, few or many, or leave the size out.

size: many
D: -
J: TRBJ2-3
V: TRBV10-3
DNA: TGTGCCATCAGTGAGTCACTAGCTGATACGCAGTATTTT
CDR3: CAISESLADTQYF

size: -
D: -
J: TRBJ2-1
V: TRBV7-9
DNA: TGTGCCAGCAGCTTAGAGGAGGGGAGCTCCTACAATGAGCAGTTCTTC
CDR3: CASSLEEGSSYNEQFF

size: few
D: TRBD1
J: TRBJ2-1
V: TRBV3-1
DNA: TGTGCCAGCACTGGACAGGGCTGGTACAATGAGCAGTTCTTC
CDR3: CASTGQGWYNEQFF

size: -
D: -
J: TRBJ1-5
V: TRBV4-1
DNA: TGCGCCAGCAGCCAAGTGGGGAGCCGGGAAGCCAATCAGCCCCAGCATTTT
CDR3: CASSQVGSREANQPQHF

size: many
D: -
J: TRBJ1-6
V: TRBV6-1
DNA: TGTGCCAGCAGTGAAAAGGCGGACCCCGGGGCCCTCCACTTT
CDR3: CASSEKADPGALHF

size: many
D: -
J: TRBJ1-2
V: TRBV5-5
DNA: TGTGCCAGCAGCTTAAGTAACTATGGCTACACCTTC
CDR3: CASSLSNYGYTF

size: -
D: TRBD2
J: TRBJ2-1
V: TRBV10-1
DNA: TGCGCCAGCAGTGAGTCGAGGACTAGCGGGACTGTAACCTCTTTCTACAATGAGCAGTTCTTC
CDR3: CASSESRTSGTVTSFYNEQFF

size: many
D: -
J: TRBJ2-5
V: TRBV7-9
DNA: TGTGCCGGCCAGGGAGAGGGATCGGAGACCCAGTACTTC
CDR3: CAGQGEGSETQYF

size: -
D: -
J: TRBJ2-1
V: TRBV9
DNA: TGTGCCAGCAGCGAGCCAAAAAGGGGAGCGAGGTCCTACAATGAGCAGTTCTTC
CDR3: CASSEPKRGARSYNEQFF

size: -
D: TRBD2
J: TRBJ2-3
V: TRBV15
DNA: TGTGCCACCAGCGGAGGACTAGCGGGAGTGGGAGATACGCAGTATTTT
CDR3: CATSGGLAGVGDTQYF

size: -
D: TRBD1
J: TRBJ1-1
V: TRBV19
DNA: TGTGCCAGTAGTAATAGACAGGGTGAAGCTTTCTTT
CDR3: CASSNRQGEAFF

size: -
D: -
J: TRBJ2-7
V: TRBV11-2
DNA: TGTGCCAGCAGCCTAGCCGTAAGTGGGGGCAACGAGCAGTACTTC
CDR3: CASSLAVSGGNEQYF

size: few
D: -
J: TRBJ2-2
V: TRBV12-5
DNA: TGTGCTAGTGGTTTGCCAGGAGTCGAGGAGCTGTTTTTT
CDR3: CASGLPGVEELFF

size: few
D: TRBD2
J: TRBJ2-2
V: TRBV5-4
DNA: TGTGCCAGCAGCTTGGGACTAGCGTTGGAGGCCGGGGAGCTGTTTTTT
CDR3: CASSLGLALEAGELFF

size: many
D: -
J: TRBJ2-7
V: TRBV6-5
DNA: TGTGCCAGCAGTTACTCTGGCAGGGCCTACGAGCAGTACTTC
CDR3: CASSYSGRAYEQYF

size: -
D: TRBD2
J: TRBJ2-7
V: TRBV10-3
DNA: TGTGCCATCAGTGAGTCGTGGGGAGGGCGGTACGAGCAGTACTTC
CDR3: CAISESWGGRYEQYF

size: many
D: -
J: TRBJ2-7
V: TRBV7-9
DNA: TGTGCCAGCAGCTTCCCGGTAACCTACGAGCAGTACTTC
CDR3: CASSFPVTYEQYF

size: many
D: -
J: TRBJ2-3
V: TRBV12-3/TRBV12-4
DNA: TGTGCCAGCAGTCCTATGGGGATGGGCACAGATACGCAGTATTTT
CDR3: CASSPMGMGTDTQYF

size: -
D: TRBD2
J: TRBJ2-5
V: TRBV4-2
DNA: TGTGCCAGCAGCCAAGGGGTAGCGGGGGCTAGGGCTGAGACCCAGTACTTC
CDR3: CASSQGVAGARAETQYF

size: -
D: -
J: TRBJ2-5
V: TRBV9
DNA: TGTGCCAGCAGCGCCGTGGGGAACGTCCAAGAGACCCAGTACTTC
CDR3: CASSAVGNVQETQYF

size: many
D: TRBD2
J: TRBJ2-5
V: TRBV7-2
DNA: TGTGCCAGCAGCTTTTTCCCGGGGGGAGAGACCCAGTACTTC
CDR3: CASSFFPGGETQYF

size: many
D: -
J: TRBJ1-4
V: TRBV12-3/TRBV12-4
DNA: TGTGCCAGCAGTTTTGGGGGAATCGAAAAACTGTTTTTT
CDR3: CASSFGGIEKLFF

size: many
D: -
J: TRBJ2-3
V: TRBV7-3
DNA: TGTGCCAGCAGCTTAGACGGACAGATCAGCACAGATACGCAGTATTTT
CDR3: CASSLDGQISTDTQYF

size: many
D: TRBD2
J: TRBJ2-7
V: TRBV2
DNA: TGTGCCAGCAGTGAAGATGAGGCTAGCGGGAGGGCTTCCGAGCAGTACTTC
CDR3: CASSEDEASGRASEQYF